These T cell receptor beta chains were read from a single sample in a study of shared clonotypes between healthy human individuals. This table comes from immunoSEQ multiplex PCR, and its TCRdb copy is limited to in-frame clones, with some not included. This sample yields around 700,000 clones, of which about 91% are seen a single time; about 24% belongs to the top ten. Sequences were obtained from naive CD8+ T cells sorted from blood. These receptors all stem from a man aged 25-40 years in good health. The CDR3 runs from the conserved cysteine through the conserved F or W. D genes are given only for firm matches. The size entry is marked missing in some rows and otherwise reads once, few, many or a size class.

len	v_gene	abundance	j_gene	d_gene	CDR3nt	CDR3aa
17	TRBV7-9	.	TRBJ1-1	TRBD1	TGTGCCAGCAGCCCGACAGGGGGGAATTCGATGAACACTGAAGCTTTCTTT	CASSPTGGNSMNTEAFF
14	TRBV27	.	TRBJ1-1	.	TGTGCCAGCAGTATTTTTAACAGGGCCACTGAAGCTTTCTTT	CASSIFNRATEAFF
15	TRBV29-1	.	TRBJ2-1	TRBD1	TGCAGCGTTGAAGGTCCCGGGACAGGGAACAATGAGCAGTTCTTC	CSVEGPGTGNNEQFF
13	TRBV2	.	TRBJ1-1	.	TGTGCCAGCCTCCAGGAGGACTCCGGAGGGCCTTTCTTT	CASLQEDSGGPFF
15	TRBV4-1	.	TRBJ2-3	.	TGCGCCAGCAGCCACCCTCCTGGAGGACCAGATACGCAGTATTTT	CASSHPPGGPDTQYF
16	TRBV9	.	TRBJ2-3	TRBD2	TGTGCCAGCAGCTCCGGACTAGCGGGAGTTACAGATACGCAGTATTTT	CASSSGLAGVTDTQYF
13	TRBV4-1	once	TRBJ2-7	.	TGCGCCAGCAGCCAAGCTTTGGGTTACGAGCAGTACTTC	CASSQALGYEQYF
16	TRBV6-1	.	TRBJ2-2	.	TGTGCCAGCAGTGCCCCGGGGACCCCCAACACCGGGGAGCTGTTTTTT	CASSAPGTPNTGELFF
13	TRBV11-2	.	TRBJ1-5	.	TGTGCCAGCAGCTTTAGGCGCGTTCAGCCCCAGCATTTT	CASSFRRVQPQHF
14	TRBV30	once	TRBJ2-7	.	TGTGCCTGGAGTTGGCCAGGGAACTCCTACGAGCAGTACTTC	CAWSWPGNSYEQYF
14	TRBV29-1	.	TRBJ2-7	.	TGCAGCGTTGAAGCTAGGGGGTCATCCTACGAGCAGTACTTC	CSVEARGSSYEQYF
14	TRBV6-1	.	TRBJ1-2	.	TGTGCCAGCAGTGAAGTAAGGACCTCCTATGGCTACACCTTC	CASSEVRTSYGYTF
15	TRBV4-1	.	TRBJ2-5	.	TGCGCCAGCAGCCAAGAAGCAGGCCACCAAGAGACCCAGTACTTC	CASSQEAGHQETQYF
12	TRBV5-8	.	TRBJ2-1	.	TGTGCCAGCAGCCCTCTAACGACCGAGCAGTTCTTC	CASSPLTTEQFF
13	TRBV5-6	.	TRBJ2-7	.	TGTGCCAGCAGCTTGTTCGGGACCTACGAGCAGTACTTC	CASSLFGTYEQYF
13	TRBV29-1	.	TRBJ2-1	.	TGCAGCGTTGACAGGCAGGGTGGCAATGAGCAGTTCTTC	CSVDRQGGNEQFF
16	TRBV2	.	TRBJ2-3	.	TGTGCCAGCAGTACCCTGGTCTTAGCTAGCACAGATACGCAGTATTTT	CASSTLVLASTDTQYF
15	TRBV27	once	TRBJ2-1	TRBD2	TGTGCCAGCAGTTTAACTAGCGGGAGCTGGAATGAGCAGTTCTTC	CASSLTSGSWNEQFF
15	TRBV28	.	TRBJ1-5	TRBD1	TGTGCCAGCAGTCCTAGGTCCCGGGACAGGGCTCGAGAGGATTTT	CASSPRSRDRAREDF
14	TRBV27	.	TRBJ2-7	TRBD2	TGTGCCAGCAGTTGGGGGGGACCAGTTTACGAGCAGTACTTC	CASSWGGPVYEQYF
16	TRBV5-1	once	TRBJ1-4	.	TGCGCCAGCAGCTTGTTTGGGAGTTCAACTAATGAAAAACTGTTTTTT	CASSLFGSSTNEKLFF
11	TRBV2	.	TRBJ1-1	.	TGTGCCAGTATCAGGGAACGGGTAGCTTTCTTT	CASIRERVAFF
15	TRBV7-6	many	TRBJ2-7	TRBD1	TGTGCCAGCAGCAAAGGACAGGACGTCCCCTACGAGCAGTACTTC	CASSKGQDVPYEQYF
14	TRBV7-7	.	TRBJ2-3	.	TGTGCTAGCAGCCTGGACTATAGCACAGATACGCAGTATTTT	CASSLDYSTDTQYF
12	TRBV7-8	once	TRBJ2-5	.	TGTGCCAGCAGCTTAGCGCTAGAGACCCAGTACTTC	CASSLALETQYF
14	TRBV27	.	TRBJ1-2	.	TGTGCCAGCAGTTCCAGGGGCTTAAACTATGGCTACACCTTC	CASSSRGLNYGYTF
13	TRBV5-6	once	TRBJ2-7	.	TGTGCCAGCAGCATTCGGACCCCCTACGAGCAGTACTTC	CASSIRTPYEQYF
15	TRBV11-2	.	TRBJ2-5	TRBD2	TGTGCCAGCAGCTTAAGCCTTGGACTAGCCGAGACCCAGTACTTC	CASSLSLGLAETQYF
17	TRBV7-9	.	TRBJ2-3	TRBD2	TGTGCCAGCAGCGGAAAGACTAGCGGGGTCGGGAGGGATACGCAGTATTTT	CASSGKTSGVGRDTQYF
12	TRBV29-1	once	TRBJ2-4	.	TGCAGCGTTGAGGGGACCAAAAACATTCAGTACTTC	CSVEGTKNIQYF
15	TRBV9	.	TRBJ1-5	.	TGTGCCAGCAGCGTAGGAGACAGTAGCAATCAGCCCCAGCATTTT	CASSVGDSSNQPQHF
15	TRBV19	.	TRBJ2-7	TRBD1	TGTGCCAGTAGTATACCGGGACAGGGAATTTACGAGCAGTACTTC	CASSIPGQGIYEQYF
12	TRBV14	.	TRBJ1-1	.	TGTGCCAGCAGCCAACTCACTGGGGAAGCTTTCTTT	CASSQLTGEAFF
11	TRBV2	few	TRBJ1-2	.	TGTGCCAGCAAATCGGGGCATGGCTACACCTTC	CASKSGHGYTF
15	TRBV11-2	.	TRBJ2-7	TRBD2	TGTGCCAGCAGCCCGGGACTAGCGGGGTCCTACGAGCAGTACTTC	CASSPGLAGSYEQYF
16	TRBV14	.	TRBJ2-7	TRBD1	TGTGCCAGCAGCCAGCGGAATGGGACAGGGTGGCGGGAGCAGTACTTC	CASSQRNGTGWREQYF
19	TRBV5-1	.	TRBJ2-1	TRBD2	TGCGCCAGCAGCCCCCTGGGGGGAGACGGCGCGGGAGGTTACAATGAGCAGTTCTTC	CASSPLGGDGAGGYNEQFF
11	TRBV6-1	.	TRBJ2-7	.	TGTGCCAGCAGTGCGTACTACGAGCAGTACTTC	CASSAYYEQYF
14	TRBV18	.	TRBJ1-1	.	TGTGCCAGCTCACCGGTCGGGGTAGGGACTGAAGCTTTCTTT	CASSPVGVGTEAFF
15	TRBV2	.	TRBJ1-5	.	TGTGCCAGCAGTGATCGACAGAATAGCAATCAGCCCCAGCATTTT	CASSDRQNSNQPQHF
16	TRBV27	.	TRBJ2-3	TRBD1	TGTGCCAGCGTCGGACAGGGGGCCTCTCTAACAGATACGCAGTATTTT	CASVGQGASLTDTQYF
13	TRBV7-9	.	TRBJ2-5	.	TGTGCCAGCAGCTTAGTGCTAGCAGAGACCCAGTACTTC	CASSLVLAETQYF